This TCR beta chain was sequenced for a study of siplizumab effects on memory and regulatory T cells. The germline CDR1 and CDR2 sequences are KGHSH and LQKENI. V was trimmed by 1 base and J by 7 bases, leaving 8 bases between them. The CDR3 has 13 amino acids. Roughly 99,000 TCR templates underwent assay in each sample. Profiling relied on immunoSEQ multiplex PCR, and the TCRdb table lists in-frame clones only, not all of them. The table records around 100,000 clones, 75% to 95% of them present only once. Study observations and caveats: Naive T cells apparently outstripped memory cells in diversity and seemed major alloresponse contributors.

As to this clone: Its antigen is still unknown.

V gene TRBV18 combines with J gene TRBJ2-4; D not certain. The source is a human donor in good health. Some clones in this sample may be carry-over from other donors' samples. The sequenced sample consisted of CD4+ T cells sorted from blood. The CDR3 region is CASSPQNNNIQYF. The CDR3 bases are TGTGCCAGCTCACCACAAAACAACAACATTCAGTACTTC.